This T cell receptor beta chain appears in the sequencing data of a study of blood T cell repertoires in COVID-19. About the research overall: The samples span acute and convalescent COVID-19 from the United States, Italy and Spain. Sources were T cells, B-cell-depleted T cells, or PBMCs; the material itself was cDNA or gDNA.

In the authors' methods: Scientists estimated how many nucleated cells there were by amplifying reference gene primers. Only in-frame clones appear in the TCRdb table, and some are missing; sequencing was by immunoSEQ multiplex PCR. The DNA gave D and trimming, while V, J and clone size come from that table. The data hold more than 85,000 clones, with roughly 80% observed a single time. Only a few counts were recorded for this clone. This CDR3 contains 17 residues. Trimming left V 2 bases short and J 2 bases short, with 15 bases between. Germline V lookup: CDR1 MGHRA, CDR2 YSYEKL. V and J are TRBV4-1 and TRBJ2-2, with TRBD2 as a possible D gene (5 bases). The receptor was derived from a woman aged 70-85 years with acute or convalescent COVID-19. Input material: peripheral blood. The chain's CDR3 is CASSQSSSSSNTGELFF. In DNA form, the CDR3 reads TGCGCCAGCAGCCAAAGCTCCTCTAGCTCCAACACCGGGGAGCTGTTTTTT.